This is a list of T cell receptor beta chains from one sample in a study of CD8+ T cells in alopecia areata. The protocol was immunoSEQ multiplex PCR, while the TCRdb copy is restricted to in-frame clones and leaves out a portion. The sample lists 110,000 to 150,000 clones, about 60% occurring once. Sequencing was performed on CD4+ T cells sorted from blood, taken at week 0. These receptors were taken from a human donor with alopecia areata. Each CDR3 is given with its conserved first and last residue. The order of the fields is J gene, clone size, V gene, D gene, CDR3 protein, CDR3 DNA. The D gene is left open where the match is weak. Expanded clones are given a class, and other clones once, few, many or no size at all.

j_call: TRBJ1-3; clone_size: few; v_call: TRBV7-9; d_call: NA; cdr3_aa: CASSPSSGNTIYF; cdr3_nt: TGTGCCAGCAGCCCCTCCTCTGGAAACACCATATATTTT
j_call: TRBJ2-3; clone_size: NA; v_call: TRBV29-1; d_call: NA; cdr3_aa: CSVETGLGTDTQYF; cdr3_nt: TGCAGCGTTGAAACAGGGTTGGGCACAGATACGCAGTATTTT
j_call: TRBJ1-2; clone_size: NA; v_call: TRBV4-3; d_call: NA; cdr3_aa: CASSQDLGNYGYTF; cdr3_nt: TGCGCCAGCAGCCAAGATTTGGGAAACTATGGCTACACCTTC
j_call: TRBJ2-7; clone_size: NA; v_call: TRBV7-9; d_call: NA; cdr3_aa: CASSQEVEQYF; cdr3_nt: TGTGCCAGCAGCCAAGAGGTCGAGCAGTACTTC
j_call: TRBJ1-5; clone_size: NA; v_call: TRBV5-6; d_call: NA; cdr3_aa: CASSLAGQPQHF; cdr3_nt: TGTGCCAGCAGCTTGGCCGGACAGCCCCAGCATTTT
j_call: TRBJ2-4; clone_size: NA; v_call: TRBV4-3; d_call: NA; cdr3_aa: CASSQDRGFQNIQYF; cdr3_nt: TGCGCCAGCAGCCAAGATAGGGGGTTCCAAAACATTCAGTACTTC
j_call: TRBJ1-2; clone_size: NA; v_call: TRBV6-5; d_call: TRBD1; cdr3_aa: CASSYRDSHYGYTF; cdr3_nt: TGTGCCAGCAGTTACCGGGACAGCCACTATGGCTACACCTTC
j_call: TRBJ2-1; clone_size: NA; v_call: TRBV5-1; d_call: NA; cdr3_aa: CASSLVASAYNEQFF; cdr3_nt: TGCGCCAGCAGCTTGGTGGCTAGCGCGTACAATGAGCAGTTCTTC
j_call: TRBJ2-6; clone_size: few; v_call: TRBV29-1; d_call: NA; cdr3_aa: CSVGEGSGANVLTF; cdr3_nt: TGCAGCGTTGGTGAGGGCTCTGGGGCCAACGTCCTGACTTTC
j_call: TRBJ1-6; clone_size: NA; v_call: TRBV30; d_call: NA; cdr3_aa: CAWRLAGQQNSPLHF; cdr3_nt: TGTGCCTGGAGATTAGCGGGACAACAAAATTCACCCCTCCACTTT
j_call: TRBJ2-1; clone_size: NA; v_call: TRBV7-2; d_call: NA; cdr3_aa: CASSLGRGNNEQFF; cdr3_nt: TGTGCCAGCAGCTTAGGTAGAGGGAACAATGAGCAGTTCTTC
j_call: TRBJ1-2; clone_size: NA; v_call: TRBV29-1; d_call: NA; cdr3_aa: CSVEQSNSGGGYTF; cdr3_nt: TGCAGCGTTGAACAATCCAATTCGGGGGGTGGCTACACCTTC
j_call: TRBJ2-1; clone_size: NA; v_call: TRBV10-3; d_call: NA; cdr3_aa: CAISELGRNSYNEQFF; cdr3_nt: TGTGCCATCAGTGAGCTTGGGCGGAACTCCTACAATGAGCAGTTCTTC
j_call: TRBJ1-2; clone_size: NA; v_call: TRBV25-1; d_call: NA; cdr3_aa: CASSEIYGYTF; cdr3_nt: TGTGCCAGCAGTGAAATATATGGCTACACCTTC
j_call: TRBJ1-1; clone_size: NA; v_call: TRBV7-2; d_call: NA; cdr3_aa: CASSNPNTEAFF; cdr3_nt: TGTGCCAGCAGCAACCCTAACACTGAAGCTTTCTTT
j_call: TRBJ2-5; clone_size: NA; v_call: TRBV5-1; d_call: NA; cdr3_aa: CASSFQGSEETQYF; cdr3_nt: TGCGCCAGCAGCTTTCAGGGAAGCGAAGAGACCCAGTACTTC
j_call: TRBJ2-5; clone_size: NA; v_call: TRBV7-9; d_call: NA; cdr3_aa: CASSLGGSDPETQYF; cdr3_nt: TGTGCCAGCAGCTTAGGTGGTTCCGATCCGGAGACCCAGTACTTC
j_call: TRBJ1-1; clone_size: NA; v_call: TRBV29-1; d_call: NA; cdr3_aa: CSASRPGNTEAFF; cdr3_nt: TGCAGCGCAAGTAGACCAGGGAACACTGAAGCTTTCTTT
j_call: TRBJ1-6; clone_size: NA; v_call: TRBV4-2; d_call: TRBD1; cdr3_aa: CASSRQTGENSPLHF; cdr3_nt: TGTGCCAGCAGCCGACAGACAGGGGAAAATTCACCCCTCCACTTT
j_call: TRBJ1-2; clone_size: few; v_call: TRBV29-1; d_call: NA; cdr3_aa: CSVDRAAYGYTF; cdr3_nt: TGCAGCGTTGACAGGGCGGCCTATGGCTACACCTTC
j_call: TRBJ2-5; clone_size: NA; v_call: TRBV6-6; d_call: TRBD2; cdr3_aa: CASTYSGGARETQYF; cdr3_nt: TGTGCCAGCACTTATAGCGGGGGGGCCCGAGAGACCCAGTACTTC
j_call: TRBJ1-1; clone_size: many; v_call: TRBV6-6; d_call: NA; cdr3_aa: CASRKEGYTEAFF; cdr3_nt: TGTGCCAGCAGGAAGGAGGGGTACACTGAAGCTTTCTTT
j_call: TRBJ1-6; clone_size: NA; v_call: TRBV30; d_call: NA; cdr3_aa: CAWNPYYNSPLHF; cdr3_nt: TGTGCCTGGAACCCGTACTATAATTCACCCCTCCACTTT
j_call: TRBJ1-3; clone_size: NA; v_call: TRBV6-5; d_call: NA; cdr3_aa: CASSYSYAVAGNTIYF; cdr3_nt: TGTGCCAGCAGTTACTCGTATGCTGTCGCTGGAAACACCATATATTTT
j_call: TRBJ1-1; clone_size: NA; v_call: TRBV30; d_call: NA; cdr3_aa: CAWSVRRGRTEAFF; cdr3_nt: TGTGCCTGGAGTGTACGCAGGGGCCGTACTGAAGCTTTCTTT
j_call: TRBJ1-2; clone_size: many; v_call: TRBV10-3; d_call: NA; cdr3_aa: CATEDGGYTF; cdr3_nt: TGTGCCACTGAGGACGGTGGCTACACCTTC